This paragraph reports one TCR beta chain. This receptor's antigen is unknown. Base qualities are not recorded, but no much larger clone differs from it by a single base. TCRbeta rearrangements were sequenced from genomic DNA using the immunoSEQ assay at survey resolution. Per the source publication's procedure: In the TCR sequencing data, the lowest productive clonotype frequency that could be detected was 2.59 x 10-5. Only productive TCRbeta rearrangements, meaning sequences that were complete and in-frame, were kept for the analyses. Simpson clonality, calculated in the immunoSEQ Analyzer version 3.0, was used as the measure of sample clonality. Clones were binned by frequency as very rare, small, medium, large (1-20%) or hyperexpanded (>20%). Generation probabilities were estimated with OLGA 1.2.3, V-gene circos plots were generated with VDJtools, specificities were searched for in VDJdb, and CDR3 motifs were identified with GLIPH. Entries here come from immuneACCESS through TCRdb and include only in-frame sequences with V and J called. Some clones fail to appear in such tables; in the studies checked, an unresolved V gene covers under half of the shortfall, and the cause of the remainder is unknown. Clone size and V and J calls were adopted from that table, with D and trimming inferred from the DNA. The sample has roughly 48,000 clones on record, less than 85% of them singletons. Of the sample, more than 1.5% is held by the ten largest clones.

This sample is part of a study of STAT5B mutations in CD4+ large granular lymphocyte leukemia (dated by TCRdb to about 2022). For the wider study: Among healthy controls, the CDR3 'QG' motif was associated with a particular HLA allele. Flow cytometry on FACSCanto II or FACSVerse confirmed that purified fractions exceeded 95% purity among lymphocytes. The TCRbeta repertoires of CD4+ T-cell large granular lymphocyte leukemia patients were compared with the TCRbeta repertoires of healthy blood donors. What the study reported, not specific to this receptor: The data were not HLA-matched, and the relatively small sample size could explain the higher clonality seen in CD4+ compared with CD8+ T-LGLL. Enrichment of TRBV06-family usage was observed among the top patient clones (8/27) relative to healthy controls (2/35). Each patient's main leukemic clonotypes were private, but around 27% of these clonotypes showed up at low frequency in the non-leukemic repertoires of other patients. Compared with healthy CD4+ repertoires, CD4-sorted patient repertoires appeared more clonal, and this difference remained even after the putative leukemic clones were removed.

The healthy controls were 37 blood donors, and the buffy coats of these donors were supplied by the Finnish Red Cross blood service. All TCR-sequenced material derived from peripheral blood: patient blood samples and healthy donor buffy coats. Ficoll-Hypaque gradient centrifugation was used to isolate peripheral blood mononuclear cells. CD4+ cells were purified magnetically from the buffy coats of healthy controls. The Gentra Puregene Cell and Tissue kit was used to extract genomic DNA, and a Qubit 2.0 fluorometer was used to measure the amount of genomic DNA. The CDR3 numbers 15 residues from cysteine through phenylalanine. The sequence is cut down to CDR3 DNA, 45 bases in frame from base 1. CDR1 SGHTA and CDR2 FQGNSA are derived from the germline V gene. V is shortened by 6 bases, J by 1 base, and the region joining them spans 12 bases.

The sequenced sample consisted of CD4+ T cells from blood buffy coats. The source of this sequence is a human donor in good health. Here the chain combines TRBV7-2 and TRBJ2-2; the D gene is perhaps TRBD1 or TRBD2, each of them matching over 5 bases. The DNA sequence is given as TGTGCCAGCAGGTCAGGGACGTTGAACACCGGGGAGCTGTTTTTT. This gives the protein CASRSGTLNTGELFF.